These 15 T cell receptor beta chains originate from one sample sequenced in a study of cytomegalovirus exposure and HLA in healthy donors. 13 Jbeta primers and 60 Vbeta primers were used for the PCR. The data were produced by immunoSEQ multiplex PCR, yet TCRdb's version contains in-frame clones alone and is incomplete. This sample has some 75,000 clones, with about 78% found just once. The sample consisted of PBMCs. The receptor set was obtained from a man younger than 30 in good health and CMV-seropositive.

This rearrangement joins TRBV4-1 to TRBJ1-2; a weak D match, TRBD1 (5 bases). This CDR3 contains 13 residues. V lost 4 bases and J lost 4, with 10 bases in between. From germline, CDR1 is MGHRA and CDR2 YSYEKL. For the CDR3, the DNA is TGCGCCAGCAGCCCCCAGGGTTCCTATGGCTACACCTTC. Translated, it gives CASSPQGSYGYTF.

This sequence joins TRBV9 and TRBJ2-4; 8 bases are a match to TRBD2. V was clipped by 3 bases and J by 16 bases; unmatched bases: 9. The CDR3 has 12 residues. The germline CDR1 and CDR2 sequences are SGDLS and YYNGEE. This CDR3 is CASSGPGLEFYF. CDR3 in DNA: TGTGCCAGCAGCGGACCGGGACTAGAATTTTACTTC.

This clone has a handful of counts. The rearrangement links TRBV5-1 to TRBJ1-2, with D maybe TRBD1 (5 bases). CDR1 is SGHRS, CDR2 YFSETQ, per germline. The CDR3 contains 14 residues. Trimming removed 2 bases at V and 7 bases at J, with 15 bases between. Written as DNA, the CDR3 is TGCGCCAGCAGCTTAACCAGGGATAATTCTGGCTACACCTTC. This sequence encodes CASSLTRDNSGYTF. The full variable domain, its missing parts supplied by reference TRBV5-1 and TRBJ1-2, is KAGVTQTPRYLIKTRGQQVTLSCSPISGHRSVSWYQQTPGQGLQFLFEYFSETQRNKGNFPGRFSGRQFSNSRSEMNVSTLELGDSALYLCASSLTRDNSGYTFGSGTRLTVV.

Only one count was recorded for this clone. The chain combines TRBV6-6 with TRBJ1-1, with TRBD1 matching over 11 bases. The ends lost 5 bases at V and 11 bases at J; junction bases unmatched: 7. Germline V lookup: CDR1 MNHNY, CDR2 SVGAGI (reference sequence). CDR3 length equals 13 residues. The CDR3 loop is CASSADRGRGAFF. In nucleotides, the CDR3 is TGTGCCAGCAGTGCGGACAGGGGGCGGGGGGCTTTCTTT.

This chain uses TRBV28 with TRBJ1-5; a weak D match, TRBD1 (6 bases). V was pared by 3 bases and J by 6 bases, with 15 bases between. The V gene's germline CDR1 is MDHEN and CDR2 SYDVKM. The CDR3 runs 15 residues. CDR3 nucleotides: TGTGCCAGCAGTTTGCGGGGGGGCTTCGGTCAGCCCCAGCATTTT. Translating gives CASSLRGGFGQPQHF.

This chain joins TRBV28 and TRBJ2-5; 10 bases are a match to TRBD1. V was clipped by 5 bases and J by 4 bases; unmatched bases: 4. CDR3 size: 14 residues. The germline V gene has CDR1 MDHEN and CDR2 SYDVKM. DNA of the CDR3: TGTGCCAGCAGTATGGGACAGGGGACAGAGACCCAGTACTTC. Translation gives CASSMGQGTETQYF.

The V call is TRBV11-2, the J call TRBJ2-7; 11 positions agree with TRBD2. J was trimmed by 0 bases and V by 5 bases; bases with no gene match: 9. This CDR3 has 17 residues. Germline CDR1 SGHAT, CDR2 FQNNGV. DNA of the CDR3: TGTGCCAGCAGCCGGTACACCGGGACTAGCGGCTCCTACGAGCAGTACTTC. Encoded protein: CASSRYTGTSGSYEQYF.

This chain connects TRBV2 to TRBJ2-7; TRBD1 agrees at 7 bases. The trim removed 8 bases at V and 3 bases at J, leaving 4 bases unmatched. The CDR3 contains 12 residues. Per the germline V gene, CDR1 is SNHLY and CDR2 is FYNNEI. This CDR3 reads CASRDSLYEQYF. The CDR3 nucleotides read TGTGCCAGCCGGGACAGTCTCTACGAGCAGTACTTC.

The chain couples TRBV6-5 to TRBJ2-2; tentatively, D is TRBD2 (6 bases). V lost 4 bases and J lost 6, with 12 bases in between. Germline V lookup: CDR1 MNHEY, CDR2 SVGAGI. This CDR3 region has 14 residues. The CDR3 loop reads CASSWEPSAGELFF. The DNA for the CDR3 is TGTGCCAGCAGTTGGGAACCTAGCGCCGGGGAGCTGTTTTTT.

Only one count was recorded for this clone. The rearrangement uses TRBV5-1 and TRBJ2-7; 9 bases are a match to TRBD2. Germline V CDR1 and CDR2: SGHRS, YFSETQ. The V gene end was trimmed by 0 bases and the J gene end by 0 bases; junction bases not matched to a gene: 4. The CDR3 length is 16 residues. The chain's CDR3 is CASSLDPSGVSYEQYF. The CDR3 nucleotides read TGCGCCAGCAGCTTGGATCCTAGCGGGGTCTCCTACGAGCAGTACTTC.

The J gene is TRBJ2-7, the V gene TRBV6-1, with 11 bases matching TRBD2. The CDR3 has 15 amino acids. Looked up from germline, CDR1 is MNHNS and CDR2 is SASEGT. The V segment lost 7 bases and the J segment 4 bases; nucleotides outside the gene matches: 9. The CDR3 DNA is TGTGCCAGCACCCCCCGGCTAGCGGGAGGATACGAGCAGTACTTC. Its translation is CASTPRLAGGYEQYF.

The CDR3 protein is CASSISGQGETQYF. The CDR3 DNA reads TGCGCCAGCAGCATCTCGGGACAAGGAGAGACCCAGTACTTC. The chain couples TRBV5-1 to TRBJ2-5, with D perhaps TRBD1 (6 bases). Trimming took off 4 bases at V and 4 bases at J, with 14 bases between the two ends. The germline V gene encodes CDR1 SGHRS and CDR2 YFSETQ. This CDR3 has 14 amino acids.

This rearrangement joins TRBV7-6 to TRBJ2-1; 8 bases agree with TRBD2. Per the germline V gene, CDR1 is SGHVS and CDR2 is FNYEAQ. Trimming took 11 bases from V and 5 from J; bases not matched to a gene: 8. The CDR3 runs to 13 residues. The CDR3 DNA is TGTGCCGCGGGGGGCCATCCCAACAATGAGCAGTTCTTC. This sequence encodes CAAGGHPNNEQFF.

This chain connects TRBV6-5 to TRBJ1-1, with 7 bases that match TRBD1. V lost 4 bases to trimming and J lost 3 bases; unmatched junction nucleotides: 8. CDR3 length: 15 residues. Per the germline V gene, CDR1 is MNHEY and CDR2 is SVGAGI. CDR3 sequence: CASSSPGQRHTEAFF. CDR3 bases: TGTGCCAGCAGTTCACCGGGACAGAGGCACACTGAAGCTTTCTTT.

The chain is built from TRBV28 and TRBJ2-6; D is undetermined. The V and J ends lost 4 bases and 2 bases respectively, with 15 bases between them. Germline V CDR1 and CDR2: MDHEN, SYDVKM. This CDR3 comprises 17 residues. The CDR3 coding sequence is TGTGCCAGCAGTTGGTCAGGTTCCCCGGCTGGGGCCAACGTCCTGACTTTC. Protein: CASSWSGSPAGANVLTF.